This entry concerns a single T cell receptor beta chain. Antigen specificity is unknown. These data originate in a study of T cells in localized non-small cell lung cancer. There are 15 residues in the CDR3. Trimming cost V 5 bases and J 0 bases, with 11 bases left between them. Germline V lookup: CDR1 PRHDT, CDR2 FYEKMQ (reference sequence). Clones were sequenced by immunoSEQ multiplex PCR, and TCRdb holds only the in-frame ones, with some missing. The sample shows about 52,000 clones, 85% to 90% of them seen only once. Points from the study as a whole: There were a median 57 of the top 100 tumor clones appearing in adjacent lung. Uninvolved adjacent lung showed peak T cell clonality, exceeding tumor. Those with higher blood T cell density had longer overall survival. Without multi-region sequencing, intratumor heterogeneity could not be excluded.

This receptor was taken from a female donor with stage II lung adenocarcinoma. This chain joins TRBV13 and TRBJ1-3; perhaps TRBD1 as D (6 bases). Sequenced here: PBMCs, sampled before any cancer treatment. The CDR3 nucleotides are TGTGCCAGCAGCAACACAGGGTTCTCTGGAAACACCATATATTTT. It is translated as CASSNTGFSGNTIYF.